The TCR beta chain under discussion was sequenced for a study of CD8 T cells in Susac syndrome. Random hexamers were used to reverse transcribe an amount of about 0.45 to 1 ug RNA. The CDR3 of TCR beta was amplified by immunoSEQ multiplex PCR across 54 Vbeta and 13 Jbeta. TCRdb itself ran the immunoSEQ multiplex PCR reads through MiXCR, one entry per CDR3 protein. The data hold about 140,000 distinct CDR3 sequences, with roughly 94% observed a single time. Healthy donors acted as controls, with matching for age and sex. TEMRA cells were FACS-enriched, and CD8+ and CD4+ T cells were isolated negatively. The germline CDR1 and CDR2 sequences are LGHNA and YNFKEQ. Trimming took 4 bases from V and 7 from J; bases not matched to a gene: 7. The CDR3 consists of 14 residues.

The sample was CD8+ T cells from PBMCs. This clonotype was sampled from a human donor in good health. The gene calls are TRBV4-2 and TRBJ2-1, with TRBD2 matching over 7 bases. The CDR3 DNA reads TGTGCCAGCAGCCCTGGGGGGAGGGTAAATGAGCAGTTCTTC. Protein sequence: CASSPGGRVNEQFF.